This T cell receptor beta chain derives from a study of identifying expanded T cells in peripheral blood. The CDR3 totals 12 residues. V shed 4 bases and J shed 4 bases, with 7 bases lying between them. From germline, CDR1 is MNHNY and CDR2 SVGAGI (reference sequence). Healthy donors had no documented immune events, such as infections, while sampled. General study findings and limits: Variance in clone template counts between approximately 2-week samples significantly increased with total template count across all healthy donors. Differentially abundant clones: roughly 1.2 between replicates, approximately 15 at about 13 days, less than 20 at four.

With respect to this clone: Its target is unknown.

The data were produced by immunoSEQ multiplex PCR, yet TCRdb's version contains in-frame clones alone and is incomplete. The sample has over 100,000 clones; approximately 88% are singletons. The material sequenced was blood. The chain joins TRBV6-6 to TRBJ1-1; D gene ambiguous. The sequence was obtained from a person aged 18 to 69 in good health. CDR3 nucleotides: TGTGCCAGCAGTTGGAGTGGCACTGAAGCTTTCTTT. Translating it yields CASSWSGTEAFF.